This TCR beta chain was identified in a study of T cells in localized non-small cell lung cancer. Study conclusions and caveats: One tumor region alone was sequenced, and heterogeneity therefore remains possible. Clonality peaked in uninvolved adjacent lung rather than tumor.

The germline gives CDR1 MDHEN, CDR2 SYDVKM. Trimming cost V 6 bases and J 4 bases, with 4 bases left between them. CDR3 length: 11 residues. Some clones are missing from TCRdb's copy, which holds only in-frame ones; the method was immunoSEQ multiplex PCR. Among about 43,000 clones listed, more than 85% were seen once. This clone is a singleton in its sample. Its antigen is currently unknown. The clonotype originates from a woman between 35 and 75 years old with stage II lung adenocarcinoma. This sequence joins TRBV28 and TRBJ2-1; the D is unclear. The material was PBMCs, obtained before any cancer treatment. The DNA for the CDR3 is TGTGCCAGCAGCCTATACAATGAGCAGTTCTTC. Its translation is CASSLYNEQFF.